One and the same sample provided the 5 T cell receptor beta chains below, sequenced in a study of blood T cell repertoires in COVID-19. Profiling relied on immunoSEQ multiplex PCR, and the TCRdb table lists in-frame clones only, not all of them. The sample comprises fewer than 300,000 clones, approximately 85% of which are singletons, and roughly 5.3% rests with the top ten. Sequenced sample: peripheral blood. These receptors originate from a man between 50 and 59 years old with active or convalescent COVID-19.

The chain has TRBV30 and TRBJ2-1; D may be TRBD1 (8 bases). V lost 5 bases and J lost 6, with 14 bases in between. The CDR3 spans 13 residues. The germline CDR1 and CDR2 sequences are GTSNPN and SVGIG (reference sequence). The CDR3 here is CAWGQGLTNEQFF. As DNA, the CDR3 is TGTGCCTGGGGACAGGGACTAACCAATGAGCAGTTCTTC.

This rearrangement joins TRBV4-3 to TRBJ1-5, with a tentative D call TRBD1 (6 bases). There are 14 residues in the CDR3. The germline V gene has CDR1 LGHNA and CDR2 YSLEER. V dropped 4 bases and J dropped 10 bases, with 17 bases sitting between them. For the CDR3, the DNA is TGCGCCAGCAGCCGGGGGGGCAGCGTAAAACCCCAGCATTTT. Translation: CASSRGGSVKPQHF.

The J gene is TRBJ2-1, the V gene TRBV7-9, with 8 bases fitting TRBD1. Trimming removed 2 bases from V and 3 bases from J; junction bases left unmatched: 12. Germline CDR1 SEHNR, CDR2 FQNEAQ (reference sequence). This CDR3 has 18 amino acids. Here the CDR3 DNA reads TGTGCCAGCAGCTTACGGGGCTTTGGACAGGGATTCTACAATGAGCAGTTCTTC. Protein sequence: CASSLRGFGQGFYNEQFF.

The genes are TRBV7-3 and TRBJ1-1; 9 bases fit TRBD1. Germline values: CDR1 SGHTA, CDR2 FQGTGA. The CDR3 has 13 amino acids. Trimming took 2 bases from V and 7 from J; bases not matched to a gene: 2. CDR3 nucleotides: TGTGCCAGCAGCTTAGACAGGGGGGATGAAGCTTTCTTT. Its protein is CASSLDRGDEAFF.

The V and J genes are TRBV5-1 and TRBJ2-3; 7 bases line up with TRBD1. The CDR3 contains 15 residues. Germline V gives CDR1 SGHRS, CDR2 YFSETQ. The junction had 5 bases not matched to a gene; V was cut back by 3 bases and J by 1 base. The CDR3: CASSSGGWGTDTQYF. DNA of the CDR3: TGCGCCAGCAGCTCAGGGGGTTGGGGCACAGATACGCAGTATTTT.